This T cell receptor (beta chain) was retrieved from a study of human T cells and chemical hapten exposure. Note on this clonotype: What it binds is unknown.

This CDR3 comprises 15 residues. Trimming removed 5 bases from V and 6 bases from J; junction bases left unmatched: 9. Germline values: CDR1 SGHDT, CDR2 YYEEEE. Study conclusions and caveats: DPC sensitization left the count of TCRs above 1 in 1000 unchanged.

During construction of the library, unique molecular identifiers were attached to individual cDNA molecules for quantitative, reproducible TCR counting. TCRdb re-called the RACE reads with MiXCR, one entry per CDR3 protein. The sample has some 200,000 distinct CDR3 sequences, 20% to 25% seen once. The time point: patch test 1, 2 weeks after DPC sensitization. Treatment specified: therapeutic diphenylcyclopropenone sensitization with weekly scalp DPC. The sequencing here drew on whole blood, taken in connection with sensitization to the hapten diphenylcyclopropenone (DPC). The V call is TRBV5-6, the J call TRBJ2-3, with TRBD1 matching over 10 bases. The TCR comes from a woman between 50 and 59 years old with alopecia areata. Some clones in this sample may be carry-over from other donors' samples. CDR3 nucleotide sequence: TGTGCCAGCAGTCCCGGGACAGGGGTGGGGGATACGCAGTATTTT. Its protein is CASSPGTGVGDTQYF.